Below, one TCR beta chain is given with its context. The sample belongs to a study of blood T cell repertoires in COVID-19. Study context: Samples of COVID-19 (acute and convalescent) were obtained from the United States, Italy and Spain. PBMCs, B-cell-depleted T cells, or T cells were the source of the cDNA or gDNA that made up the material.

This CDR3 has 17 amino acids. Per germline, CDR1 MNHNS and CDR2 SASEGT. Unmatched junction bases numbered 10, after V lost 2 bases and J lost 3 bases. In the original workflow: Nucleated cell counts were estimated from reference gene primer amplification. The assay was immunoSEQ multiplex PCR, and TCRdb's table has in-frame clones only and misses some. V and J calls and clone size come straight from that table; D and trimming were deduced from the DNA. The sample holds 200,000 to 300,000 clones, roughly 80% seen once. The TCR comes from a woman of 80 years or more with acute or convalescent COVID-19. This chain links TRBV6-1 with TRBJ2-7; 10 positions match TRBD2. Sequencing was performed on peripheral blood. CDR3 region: CASSEFYMVAGGYEQYF. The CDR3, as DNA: TGTGCCAGCAGTGAATTTTACATGGTAGCGGGAGGCTACGAGCAGTACTTC.